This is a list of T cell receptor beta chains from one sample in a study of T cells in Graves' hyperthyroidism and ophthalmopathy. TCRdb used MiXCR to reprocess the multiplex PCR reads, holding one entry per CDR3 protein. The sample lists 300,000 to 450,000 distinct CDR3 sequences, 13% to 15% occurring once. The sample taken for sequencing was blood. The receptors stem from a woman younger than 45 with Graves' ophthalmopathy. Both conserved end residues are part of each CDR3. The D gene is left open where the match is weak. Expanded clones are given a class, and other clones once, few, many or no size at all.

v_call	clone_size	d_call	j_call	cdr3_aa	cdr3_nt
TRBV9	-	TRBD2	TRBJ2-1	CASSALAGDNEQFF	TGTGCCAGCAGCGCACTAGCGGGAGATAATGAGCAGTTCTTC
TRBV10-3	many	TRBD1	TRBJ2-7	CAIQATGPSYEQYF	TGTGCCATACAGGCGACAGGGCCCTCCTACGAGCAGTACTTC
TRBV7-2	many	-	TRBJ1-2	CASSSLSFGYTF	TGTGCCAGCAGCTCCCTTTCGTTTGGCTACACCTTC
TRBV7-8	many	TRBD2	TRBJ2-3	CASSLSRGGRADTQYF	TGTGCCAGCAGCTTATCGCGGGGGGGCAGGGCAGATACGCAGTATTTT
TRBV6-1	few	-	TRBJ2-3	CASRTPGTDTQYF	TGTGCCAGCAGGACGCCGGGCACAGATACGCAGTATTTT
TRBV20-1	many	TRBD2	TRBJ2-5	CSALPTAGSQETQYF	TGCAGTGCTTTACCGACAGCGGGGAGCCAAGAGACCCAGTACTTC
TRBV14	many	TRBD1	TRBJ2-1	CASNDIGDRGHNEQFF	TGTGCCAGCAACGATATAGGGGACAGGGGGCACAATGAGCAGTTCTTC
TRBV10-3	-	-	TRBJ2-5	CAISDHRQTNGETQYF	TGTGCCATCAGTGACCATCGACAGACCAACGGAGAGACCCAGTACTTC
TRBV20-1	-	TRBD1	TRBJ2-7	CSASLPGGFAYEQYF	TGCAGTGCTAGTTTGCCAGGGGGCTTCGCCTACGAGCAGTACTTC
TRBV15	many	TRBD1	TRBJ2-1	CATSKPGQGEFF	TGTGCCACCAGCAAACCGGGACAGGGGGAGTTCTTC
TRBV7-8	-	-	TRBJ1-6	CASSLYGNSPLHF	TGTGCCAGCAGCTTATATGGGAATTCACCCCTCCACTTT
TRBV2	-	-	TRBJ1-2	CASIRQYGYTF	TGTGCCAGCATCAGACAGTATGGCTACACCTTC
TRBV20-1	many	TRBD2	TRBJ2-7	CSARDLSGGGYEQYF	TGCAGTGCTAGAGATTTGTCCGGCGGGGGGTACGAGCAGTACTTC
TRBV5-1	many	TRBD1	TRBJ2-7	CASSFAPGQGTEQYF	TGCGCCAGCAGCTTTGCCCCGGGACAGGGAACCGAGCAGTACTTC
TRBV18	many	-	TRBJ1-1	CASSPAENTEAFF	TGTGCCAGCTCACCGGCAGAAAACACTGAAGCTTTCTTT
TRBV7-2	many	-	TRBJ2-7	CASSLTGVSSYEQYF	TGTGCCAGCAGCTTAACGGGGGTAAGCTCCTACGAGCAGTACTTC
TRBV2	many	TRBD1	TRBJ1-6	CASRPSGTGNSPLHF	TGTGCCAGCAGACCCTCCGGGACAGGCAATTCACCCCTCCACTTT
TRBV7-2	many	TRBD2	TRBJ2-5	CASSRDYRRQETQYF	TGTGCCAGCAGCCGGGACTACCGGCGTCAAGAGACCCAGTACTTC
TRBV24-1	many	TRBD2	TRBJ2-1	CATSDPPGGVDEQFF	TGTGCCACCAGTGATCCGCCGGGAGGGGTGGATGAGCAGTTCTTC
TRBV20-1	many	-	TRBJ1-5	CSARDGGGSGNQPQHF	TGCAGTGCTAGAGATGGGGGAGGGAGTGGCAATCAGCCCCAGCATTTT
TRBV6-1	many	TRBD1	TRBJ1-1	CASSGGRGLMRNTEAFF	TGTGCCAGCAGTGGTGGCAGGGGGCTAATGAGGAACACTGAAGCTTTCTTT
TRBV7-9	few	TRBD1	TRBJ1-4	CASSTRTGGVEKLFF	TGTGCCAGCAGCACCAGGACAGGGGGAGTTGAAAAACTGTTTTTT
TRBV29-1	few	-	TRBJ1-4	CSVDSRSGNEKLFF	TGCAGCGTTGACTCGAGATCCGGTAATGAAAAACTGTTTTTT
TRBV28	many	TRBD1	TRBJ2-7	CASSQTDRVYEQYF	TGTGCCAGCAGTCAAACGGACAGGGTTTACGAGCAGTACTTC
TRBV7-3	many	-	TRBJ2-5	CASSFSPVETQYF	TGTGCCAGCAGCTTCAGTCCTGTGGAGACCCAGTACTTC
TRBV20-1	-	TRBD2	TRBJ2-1	CSARDPTSGGLGNEQFF	TGCAGTGCTAGAGATCCCACTAGCGGGGGGTTGGGCAATGAGCAGTTCTTC
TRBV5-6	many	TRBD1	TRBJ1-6	CASSLYRGQAFGSPLHF	TGTGCCAGCAGCTTGTATCGTGGACAGGCCTTCGGGTCACCCCTCCACTTT
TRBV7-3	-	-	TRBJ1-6	CASSLQGEGYNSPLHF	TGTGCCAGCAGCTTACAGGGTGAGGGCTATAATTCACCCCTCCACTTT
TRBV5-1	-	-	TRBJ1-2	CASRVASVRTANYGYTF	TGCGCCAGCAGGGTCGCGTCGGTCCGGACAGCTAACTATGGCTACACCTTC
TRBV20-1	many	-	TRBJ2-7	CSASIISSEQYF	TGCAGTGCTAGCATCATCAGCTCCGAGCAGTACTTC
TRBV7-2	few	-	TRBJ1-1	CASSLAPWVELFF	TGTGCCAGCAGCTTAGCGCCGTGGGTTGAGCTTTTCTTT
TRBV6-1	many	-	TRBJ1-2	CASSEALTAGLYGYTF	TGTGCCAGCAGTGAAGCGCTGACCGCAGGACTATATGGCTACACCTTC
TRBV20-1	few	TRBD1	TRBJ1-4	CSATNLGTAEKLFF	TGCAGTGCCACTAACCTCGGGACAGCAGAAAAACTGTTTTTT
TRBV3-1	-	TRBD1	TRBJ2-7	CASSPPGQGNYEQYF	TGTGCCAGCAGCCCTCCGGGACAGGGGAACTACGAGCAGTACTTC
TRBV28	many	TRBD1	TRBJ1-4	CASSPLDRSNEKLFF	TGTGCCAGCAGTCCCCTGGACAGGTCTAATGAAAAACTGTTTTTT
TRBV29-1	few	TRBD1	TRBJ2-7	CSTQTGSEQYF	TGCAGCACCCAGACAGGGAGCGAGCAGTACTTC
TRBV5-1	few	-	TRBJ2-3	CASSLEQQARADTQYF	TGCGCCAGCAGCTTGGAGCAACAGGCCAGGGCAGATACGCAGTATTTT
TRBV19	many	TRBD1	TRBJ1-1	CASTKGQGHTEAFF	TGTGCCAGCACAAAGGGACAGGGCCACACTGAAGCTTTCTTT
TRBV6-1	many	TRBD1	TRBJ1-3	CASSSGTGFSGNTIYF	TGTGCCAGCAGTTCCGGGACAGGTTTCTCTGGAAACACCATATATTTT
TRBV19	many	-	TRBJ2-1	CASSTRRAGYNEQFF	TGTGCCAGTAGTACCAGGAGAGCTGGGTACAATGAGCAGTTCTTC
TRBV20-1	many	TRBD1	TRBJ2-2	CSARDKGQGASGELFF	TGCAGTGCTAGAGATAAGGGACAGGGGGCATCCGGGGAGCTGTTTTTT
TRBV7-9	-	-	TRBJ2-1	CASSLLGNKEQFF	TGTGCCAGCAGCTTATTGGGAAACAAAGAGCAGTTCTTC
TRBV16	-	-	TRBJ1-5	CASGTGPWQPQHF	TGTGCCAGCGGTACTGGTCCCTGGCAGCCCCAGCATTTT
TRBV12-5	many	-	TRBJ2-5	CASGLTGTNQETQYF	TGTGCTAGTGGTTTGACCGGGACAAACCAAGAGACCCAGTACTTC
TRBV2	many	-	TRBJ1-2	CASFTVVAGNYGYTF	TGTGCCAGCTTTACCGTGGTTGCAGGGAACTATGGCTACACCTTC
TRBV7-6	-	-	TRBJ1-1	CASSPDGRNTEAFF	TGTGCCAGCAGCCCCGACGGGAGGAACACTGAAGCTTTCTTT
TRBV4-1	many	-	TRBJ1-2	CASSQDTPGYYGYTF	TGCGCCAGCAGCCAAGATACCCCCGGGTATTATGGCTACACCTTC
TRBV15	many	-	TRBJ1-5	CATSRVGGKGSKAQHF	TGTGCCACCAGCAGAGTGGGTGGGAAAGGGTCCAAAGCCCAGCATTTT
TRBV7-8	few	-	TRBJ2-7	CASRTSQSPYEQYF	TGTGCCAGCCGAACCTCACAGTCGCCCTACGAGCAGTACTTC
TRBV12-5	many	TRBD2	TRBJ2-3	CASGGLAGADTQYF	TGTGCTAGTGGCGGACTAGCGGGGGCGGATACGCAGTATTTT
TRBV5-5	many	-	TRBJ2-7	CASSLEAGTYEQYF	TGTGCCAGCAGCTTGGAGGCAGGCACCTACGAGCAGTACTTC
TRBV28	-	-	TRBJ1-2	CANNLLRGSYGYTF	TGTGCCAACAATTTATTGAGGGGGTCCTATGGCTACACCTTC
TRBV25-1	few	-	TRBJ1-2	CASVGGGLLYTF	TGTGCCAGCGTCGGAGGAGGTCTACTCTACACCTTC
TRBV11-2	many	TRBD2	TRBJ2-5	CASSIAWGRDQETQYF	TGTGCCAGCAGCATCGCCTGGGGGAGGGACCAAGAGACCCAGTACTTC
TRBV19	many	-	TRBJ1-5	CASSPLGGHSNQPQHF	TGTGCCAGTAGTCCGCTGGGGGGACATAGCAATCAGCCCCAGCATTTT